The present TCR beta chain was sequenced within a study of OX40 agonist ivuxolimab in advanced cancers. On the study more broadly: The study gave patients intravenous ivuxolimab at 0.01 to 10 mg/kg every 2 weeks. Each dose-escalation patient presented with hepatocellular carcinoma, melanoma, renal cell or head and neck cancer.

People who had autoimmune disease history or systemic immunosuppression were excluded. A few counts support this clone. Sequencing was performed with immunoSEQ multiplex PCR; in TCRdb, only in-frame clones are kept and a portion is missing. The profile shows 35,000 to 50,000 clones, approximately 75% of them singletons. Germline CDR1 is MNHNS and CDR2 is SASEGT. This CDR3 is built from 13 residues. Trimming shortened V by 6 bases and J by 2 bases, and 10 bases separated the two germline ends. This specimen consisted of CD4+ or CD8+ T cells sorted from blood, obtained in a trial of the OX40 agonist ivuxolimab. The receptor's source is an adult with an advanced solid tumor such as melanoma, head and neck, liver or kidney cancer. This rearrangement joins TRBV6-1 to TRBJ1-2; D perhaps matches TRBD1 (5 bases). The CDR3 region is CASSGTVNYGYTF. As DNA, the CDR3 is TGTGCCAGCAGCGGGACGGTGAACTATGGCTACACCTTC.